This T cell receptor (beta chain) was recorded in a study of blood T cell repertoires in COVID-19. Study-level information: Material from acute and convalescent COVID-19 was sourced from the United States, Italy and Spain. Sources were T cells, B-cell-depleted T cells, or PBMCs; the material itself was cDNA or gDNA.

Original analysis: Reference gene primer amplification gave estimated nucleated cell counts. Using immunoSEQ multiplex PCR, the repertoire was profiled, and TCRdb retains in-frame clones only, with some absent. V, J and clone size are taken as reported in that table, and D and trimming were inferred from the DNA itself. The sample consists of about 180,000 clones, 70% to 85% of them appearing once. The V end lost 3 bases, the J end lost 1 base, and 7 bases lay between the germline ends. The CDR3 has 13 residues. Sequencing was carried out using peripheral blood. This receptor was obtained from an elderly woman with acute or convalescent COVID-19. This rearrangement joins TRBV12-3 or TRBV12-4 to TRBJ2-7; D is undetermined. This chain's CDR3 is CASSFSGSYEQYF. The CDR3 DNA sequence: TGTGCCAGCAGTTTTTCCGGGTCCTACGAGCAGTACTTC.